Listed below are T cell receptor beta chains from one sample, sequenced in a study of blood T cell repertoires in COVID-19. Some clones are missing from TCRdb's copy, which holds only in-frame ones; the method was immunoSEQ multiplex PCR. The data hold tens of thousands of clones, with approximately 86% observed a single time. The sequencing input was peripheral blood. The receptors were gathered from a man aged 50 or older with active or convalescent COVID-19. The CDR3 runs from the conserved cysteine through the conserved F or W. D genes are given only for firm matches. The listing skips clone size in some rows; elsewhere it reads once, few, many or a size class.

TRBV11-2	.	TRBJ1-2	.	CASSLRAEGSNYGYTF	TGTGCCAGCAGCTTAAGGGCTGAGGGTAGTAACTATGGCTACACCTTC
TRBV3-1/TRBV3-2	.	TRBJ2-1	.	CASSPRVGGNEQFF	TGTGCCAGCAGCCCCAGGGTCGGCGGCAATGAGCAGTTCTTC
TRBV29-1	.	TRBJ1-1	.	CSVGRQENTEAFF	TGCAGCGTGGGGCGACAGGAGAACACTGAAGCTTTCTTT
TRBV5-4	TRBD2	TRBJ2-3	.	CASSLTSGGTSTDTQYF	TGTGCCAGCAGCTTAACTAGCGGGGGGACTAGCACAGATACGCAGTATTTT
TRBV19	.	TRBJ1-2	.	CASSVDILEGYTF	TGTGCCAGTAGTGTTGACATCCTTGAGGGCTACACCTTC
TRBV5-1	.	TRBJ2-1	.	CASSFVQGKFF	TGCGCCAGCAGCTTCGTTCAGGGTAAGTTCTTC
TRBV5-1	TRBD1	TRBJ2-5	.	CASSGTEQETQYF	TGCGCCAGCAGCGGGACAGAGCAAGAGACCCAGTACTTC
TRBV3-1/TRBV3-2	TRBD1	TRBJ1-4	.	CASSQEWDRPKGEKLFF	TGTGCCAGCAGCCAAGAGTGGGACAGGCCTAAAGGGGAAAAACTGTTTTTT
TRBV6-4	TRBD1	TRBJ1-1	.	CASSERGQALDPTAEAFF	TGTGCCAGCAGTGAGAGGGGACAGGCCCTAGACCCGACCGCTGAAGCTTTCTTT
TRBV6-5	TRBD1	TRBJ2-5	.	CASSPGTVQETQYF	TGTGCCAGCAGCCCCGGGACAGTCCAAGAGACCCAGTACTTC
TRBV7-9	.	TRBJ1-4	.	CASSLAVARNEKLFF	TGTGCCAGCAGCTTAGCAGTGGCCCGAAATGAAAAACTGTTTTTT
TRBV5-1	TRBD2	TRBJ2-3	.	CASSLGGTTSTDTQYF	TGCGCCAGCAGCTTGGGCGGGACTACCTCGACAGATACGCAGTATTTT
TRBV28	.	TRBJ1-2	once	CASSKNMGQGYTF	TGTGCCAGCAGTAAAAACATGGGGCAGGGCTACACCTTC
TRBV3-1/TRBV3-2	TRBD2	TRBJ2-7	.	CASSHQRGSSYEQYF	TGTGCCAGCAGCCACCAGCGGGGAAGCTCCTACGAGCAGTACTTC
TRBV7-8	.	TRBJ1-2	.	CASSPPTGTGGYTF	TGTGCCAGCAGCCCACCCACAGGGACCGGTGGCTACACCTTC
TRBV27	.	TRBJ1-2	.	CASSSRGIYGYTF	TGTGCCAGCAGTTCCAGGGGAATCTATGGCTACACCTTC
TRBV5-1	.	TRBJ1-1	few	CASSDNMNTEAFF	TGCGCCAGCAGCGATAACATGAACACTGAAGCTTTCTTT
TRBV15	TRBD1	TRBJ2-7	.	CATSISPGQGYEQYF	TGTGCCACCAGCATTAGCCCAGGACAGGGTTACGAGCAGTACTTC
TRBV7-9	TRBD1	TRBJ1-1	.	CASSKLQGLGTEAFF	TGTGCCAGCAGCAAGCTACAGGGGCTGGGCACTGAAGCTTTCTTT
TRBV19	.	TRBJ2-2	.	CASSTPDVTAGELFF	TGTGCCAGTAGTACTCCGGACGTGACAGCCGGGGAGCTGTTTTTT
TRBV2	.	TRBJ1-5	.	CASGTPNQPQHF	TGTGCCAGCGGGACACCAAATCAGCCCCAGCATTTT
TRBV6-5	TRBD1	TRBJ2-1	once	CASSPGTGGFNEQFF	TGTGCCAGCAGTCCCGGGACAGGGGGCTTCAATGAGCAGTTCTTC
TRBV15	TRBD1	TRBJ2-5	.	CATSRDLQGAEETQYF	TGTGCCACCAGCAGAGACCTACAGGGGGCGGAAGAGACCCAGTACTTC
TRBV28	.	TRBJ1-4	.	CASSPPGEKLFF	TGTGCCAGCAGTCCCCCCGGGGAAAAACTGTTTTTT
TRBV7-8	TRBD1	TRBJ2-3	.	CASSLLDRGVADTQYF	TGTGCCAGCAGCTTATTGGACAGGGGGGTAGCAGATACGCAGTATTTT
TRBV6-5	.	TRBJ2-3	once	CASSYQGDTQYF	TGTGCCAGCAGTTACCAGGGTGATACGCAGTATTTT
TRBV7-2	TRBD1	TRBJ1-5	.	CASSLRQGLSNQPQHF	TGTGCCAGCAGTCTAAGACAGGGCCTTAGCAATCAGCCCCAGCATTTT
TRBV7-2	.	TRBJ1-3	.	CASSIGNPGNTIYF	TGTGCCAGCAGTATCGGGAATCCTGGAAACACCATATATTTT
TRBV5-1	TRBD1	TRBJ1-1	.	CASSTGAENTEAFF	TGCGCCAGCAGCACAGGGGCAGAGAACACTGAAGCTTTCTTT
TRBV10-3	TRBD1	TRBJ1-6	few	CAARQGESSPLHF	TGTGCCGCGAGGCAGGGGGAAAGTTCACCCCTCCACTTT
TRBV15	.	TRBJ1-3	once	CATSRDGHSGNTIYF	TGTGCCACCAGCAGAGATGGACACTCTGGAAACACCATATATTTT
TRBV3-1/TRBV3-2	.	TRBJ2-6	.	CASSQTGFGANVLTF	TGTGCCAGCAGCCAAACAGGCTTTGGGGCCAACGTCCTGACTTTC
TRBV12-3/TRBV12-4	TRBD1	TRBJ1-2	.	CASSRTGTGYTF	TGTGCCAGCAGTCGGACAGGGACTGGCTACACCTTC
TRBV12-3/TRBV12-4	.	TRBJ2-3	once	CASNSAGDTQYF	TGTGCCAGCAATTCGGCGGGTGATACGCAGTATTTT
TRBV10-3	.	TRBJ1-1	.	CAIQSRQVNTEAFF	TGTGCCATACAATCGAGACAGGTGAACACTGAAGCTTTCTTT